A selection of T cell receptor beta chains follows, all from one sample in a study of identical twins. TCRdb re-derived calls from the 5' RACE reads in MiXCR, one entry per CDR3 protein. The sample holds 460,000 or so distinct CDR3 sequences, 11% to 15% seen once. These data are also associated with another study on yellow fever vaccine responses in identical twins.

Specimen: CD4+ T cells sorted from blood. The receptor set was obtained from a woman between 18 and 30 years old in good health. Both conserved end residues are part of each CDR3. The D gene is left open where the match is weak. Clone size is given for some rows only: seen once, a few or many times, or a class if the clone is expanded.

>few|TRBD2|TRBJ2-2|18|TRBV7-7
TGTGCTAGCAGCTTACAACTTCCTAGCGGGAGAGATACCGGGGAGCTGTTTTTT
CASSLQLPSGRDTGELFF
>.|.|TRBJ2-1|14|TRBV7-3
TGTGCCAGCAGCTTAACCGGGGACCGGGGTGAGCAGTTCTTC
CASSLTGDRGEQFF
>.|TRBD2|TRBJ2-7|17|TRBV29-1
TGCAGCGTCCGACCGGGACTAGCGGGAGCTCCCAAGAACGAGCAGTACTTC
CSVRPGLAGAPKNEQYF
>.|.|TRBJ2-1|13|TRBV20-1
TGCAGTGCTAGAGATCGCAATTACAATGAGCAGTTCTTC
CSARDRNYNEQFF
>few|.|TRBJ2-1|16|TRBV7-6
TGTGCCAGCAGCTCTCCCCCCGGGACCCTTTCTAATGAGCAGTTCTTC
CASSSPPGTLSNEQFF
>.|TRBD1|TRBJ2-3|16|TRBV4-1
TGCGCCAGCAGCCAAGGTCAGACAGGGGGGTCGGATACGCAGTATTTT
CASSQGQTGGSDTQYF
>.|TRBD2|TRBJ2-1|19|TRBV5-1
TGCGCCAGCAGCTCGGGACTAGCGGGAGGGCCTAGCTCCTACAATGAGCAGTTCTTC
CASSSGLAGGPSSYNEQFF
>few|.|TRBJ2-7|15|TRBV6-2/TRBV6-3
TGTGCCAGCAGTTACTCGAGTCTGGGAGACTACGAGCAGTACTTC
CASSYSSLGDYEQYF
>.|.|TRBJ2-3|14|TRBV10-3
TGTGCCATCAGTGAACAGCGGCTCACAGATACGCAGTATTTT
CAISEQRLTDTQYF
>.|TRBD1|TRBJ2-3|15|TRBV6-4
TGTGCCAGCAGTGACGGACAGGTTGGCACAGATACGCAGTATTTT
CASSDGQVGTDTQYF
>few|.|TRBJ2-5|15|TRBV20-1
TGCAGTGCTATCACCGTGACAGGCCTGAAGGAGACCCAGTACTTC
CSAITVTGLKETQYF
>.|TRBD2|TRBJ2-1|18|TRBV6-2/TRBV6-3
TGTGCCAGCAGCCTCATAGCGGGGGGCTCCATCGGAAACAATGAGCAGTTCTTC
CASSLIAGGSIGNNEQFF
>few|TRBD1|TRBJ2-1|16|TRBV10-3
TGTGCCATCAGTGACTCTGGACAGGGAATAAGGAATGAGCAGTTCTTC
CAISDSGQGIRNEQFF
>.|.|TRBJ2-2|14|TRBV11-2
TGTGCCAGCAGCCCCCGTCAGTCCACCGGGGAGCTGTTTTTT
CASSPRQSTGELFF
>few|.|TRBJ2-5|12|TRBV7-9
TGTGCCAGCAGCTTAGCGTGGGGGGCCCAGTACTTC
CASSLAWGAQYF
>.|.|TRBJ2-1|14|TRBV20-1
TGCAGTGCTAGACCCCGGACTGGGGGTAGTGAGCAGTTCTTC
CSARPRTGGSEQFF
>.|.|TRBJ1-4|14|TRBV11-2
TGTGCCAGCAGCTTCGGACAGCCTAATGAAAAACTGTTTTTT
CASSFGQPNEKLFF
>.|.|TRBJ1-2|17|TRBV12-3/TRBV12-4
TGTGCCAGCACCAGGCGTCCGGACAAGGGAGACAACTATGGCTACACCTTC
CASTRRPDKGDNYGYTF
>few|.|TRBJ2-7|15|TRBV3-1
TGTGCCAGCAGCCGACTGACAGGCGGCGCCTACGAGCAGTACTTC
CASSRLTGGAYEQYF
>many|TRBD1|TRBJ1-1|12|TRBV7-3
TGTGCCAGCGGGACAGCGAACACTGAAGCTTTCTTT
CASGTANTEAFF
>.|TRBD1|TRBJ2-2|14|TRBV30
TGTGCCTGGAGTGGACAGGGTGACACCGGGGAGCTGTTTTTT
CAWSGQGDTGELFF
>few|.|TRBJ2-5|15|TRBV24-1
TGTGCCACCAGTGATTTGGACGGGGTACAAGAGACCCAGTACTTC
CATSDLDGVQETQYF
>few|TRBD1|TRBJ2-7|15|TRBV7-2
TGTGCCAGCAGCCCTAGGGGGACAGGGCCCTACGAGCAGTACTTC
CASSPRGTGPYEQYF
>many|.|TRBJ2-5|14|TRBV12-3/TRBV12-4
TGTGCCAGCAGTACCTACAGGTTCCAAGAGACCCAGTACTTC
CASSTYRFQETQYF
>.|.|TRBJ2-3|14|TRBV5-1
TGCGCCAGCAGAGCGGACCGAGTAGGAGATACGCAGTATTTT
CASRADRVGDTQYF
>few|.|TRBJ2-7|15|TRBV6-5
TGTGCCAGCAGTTACCGGGGCCAAAGCCGCTACGAGCAGTACTTC
CASSYRGQSRYEQYF